The 18 T cell receptor beta chains below all came from one sample that was sequenced in a study of shared clonotypes between healthy human individuals. Only in-frame clones appear in the TCRdb table, and some are missing; sequencing was by immunoSEQ multiplex PCR. This table holds around 1,100,000 clones, 77% found once. Sequences were obtained from memory CD4+ T cells from PBMCs. Indicated subset: CD45RA-negative fraction. The receptors here all came from a man aged 18 to 29 in good health. Some clones in this sample may be carry-over from other donors' samples.

The chain uses TRBV19 and TRBJ2-7; possibly TRBD2 for D (5 bases). Looked up from germline, CDR1 is LNHDA and CDR2 is SQIVND (reference sequence). Trimming shortened V by 1 base and J by 9 bases, and 13 bases separated the two germline ends. The CDR3 runs to 13 residues. The CDR3 DNA follows: TGTGCCAGTAGTATAGGAGCGGTGGGGAGGCAGTACTTC. This gives the protein CASSIGAVGRQYF.

The chain uses TRBV2 and TRBJ2-7, with 7 bases that match TRBD1. There are 14 residues in the CDR3. CDR1 and CDR2 (germline): SNHLY, FYNNEI. Trimming removed 6 bases from V and 0 bases from J; junction bases left unmatched: 5. The CDR3 DNA reads TGTGCCAGCAGGGAGACAGGGAGCTCCTACGAGCAGTACTTC. This encodes CASRETGSSYEQYF. Full variable domain (remainder filled in from reference TRBV2 and TRBJ2-7): EPEVTQTPSHQVTQMGQEVILRCVPISNHLYFYWYRQILGQKVEFLVSFYNNEISEKSEIFDDQFSVERPDGSNFTLKIRSTKLEDSAMYFCASRETGSSYEQYFGPGTRLTVT.

The CDR3 is CASSYVAEAFF. The CDR3 nucleotides read TGTGCCAGCAGTTATGTTGCGGAAGCTTTCTTT. The gene calls are TRBV28 and TRBJ1-1; D gene unclear. This CDR3 contains 11 residues. With 4 bases removed from V and 8 bases from J, the gap between germline ends came to 8 bases. Germline V CDR1 and CDR2: MDHEN, SYDVKM.

This clone was recorded a few times. The rearrangement uses TRBV7-6 and TRBJ1-1; D not resolved. Germline-derived CDR1 and CDR2 are SGHVS and FNYEAQ. The V gene lost 3 bases and the J gene lost 5 bases, with 4 bases spanning the gap. This CDR3 contains 11 residues. DNA of the CDR3: TGTGCCAGCAGCTTCGAAACTGAAGCTTTCTTT. Translated, it gives CASSFETEAFF. The entire variable domain, with the rest obtained from reference TRBV7-6 and TRBJ1-1, is as follows: GAGVSQSPRYKVTKRGQDVALRCDPISGHVSLYWYRQALGQGPEFLTYFNYEAQQDKSGLPNDRFSAERPEGSISTLTIQRTEQRDSAMYRCASSFETEAFFGQGTRLTVV.

This rearrangement joins TRBV5-4 to TRBJ2-2, with 7 nucleotides matching TRBD1. In germline, CDR1 is SGHNT, CDR2 YYREEE (reference sequence). The CDR3 runs to 16 residues. The V gene end was trimmed by 4 bases and the J gene end by 5 bases; junction bases not matched to a gene: 11. The CDR3 is CASSPPPQGPTGELFF. CDR3 coding DNA: TGTGCCAGCAGCCCGCCCCCACAGGGGCCTACCGGGGAGCTGTTTTTT.

The chain links TRBV11-2 to TRBJ1-1, with no clear D. Trimming shortened V by 3 bases and J by 1 base, and 6 bases separated the two germline ends. The CDR3 contains 13 residues. Germline values: CDR1 SGHAT, CDR2 FQNNGV. The CDR3 DNA is TGTGCCAGCAGCTTCGAACGGAACACTGAAGCTTTCTTT. Translation gives CASSFERNTEAFF.

The sample holds a few counts of this clone. Other DNA sequences of this sample code for an identical CDR3. The J gene is TRBJ2-1, the V gene TRBV18; D possibly corresponds to TRBD1 (6 bases). V was trimmed by 4 bases and J by 5 bases, leaving 18 bases between them. The CDR3 is 16 residues long. Germline lookup yields CDR1 KGHSH and CDR2 LQKENI. CDR3 region: CASSRSGTRGDNEQFF. Written as DNA, the CDR3 is TGTGCCAGCTCACGTTCCGGGACAAGGGGAGACAATGAGCAGTTCTTC.

J is TRBJ2-5 and V is TRBV11-2, with D perhaps assigned TRBD1 or TRBD2 (5 bases each). Trimming left V 0 bases short and J 0 bases short, with 14 bases between. This CDR3 contains 17 residues. Per the germline V gene, CDR1 is SGHAT and CDR2 is FQNNGV. The chain's CDR3 is CASSLEGVWGYQETQYF. The CDR3 bases are TGTGCCAGCAGCTTAGAGGGTGTATGGGGGTACCAAGAGACCCAGTACTTC.

The chain carries TRBV30 and TRBJ1-2; the match to TRBD1 covers 7 bases. With V trimmed by 2 bases and J by 2 bases, 11 bases remained unmatched. The CDR3 extends over 16 amino acids. Germline CDR1 GTSNPN, CDR2 SVGIG (reference sequence). The CDR3 reads CAWSPKRTGANYGYTF. In nucleotides, the CDR3 is TGTGCCTGGAGTCCCAAACGTACAGGGGCGAACTATGGCTACACCTTC.

In the case of this clone: Germline is not matched at one junction end, which may reflect a read error. This chain connects TRBV5-1 to TRBJ2-5, with 8 bases fitting TRBD1. CDR1 and CDR2 from the germline V gene are SGHRS and YFSETQ. The CDR3 runs to 15 residues. CDR3 in DNA: TGCGCCAGCACCTTGACAGGGGATGGTAGGGAGACCCAGTACTTC. Its protein is CASTLTGDGRETQYF. Together with reference TRBV5-1 and TRBJ2-5, the CDR3 gives the full variable domain: KAGVTQTPRYLIKTRGQQVTLSCSPISGHRSVSWYQQTPGQGLQFLFEYFSETQRNKGNFPGRFSGRQFSNSRSEMNVSTLELGDSALYLCASTLTGDGRETQYFGPGTRLLVL.

On this clone itself: Possible read error: a much larger clone is one base away. The chain links TRBV5-8 to TRBJ2-7, with D possibly being TRBD1 (6 bases). The CDR3 has 13 amino acids. V was shortened by 0 bases and J by 3 bases, with 7 bases between the two germline ends. Germline loops: CDR1 SGHTS, CDR2 YDEGEE. The CDR3 region is CASSLVQGYEQYF. The CDR3 coding sequence is TGTGCCAGCAGCTTGGTACAGGGCTACGAGCAGTACTTC.

The chain combines TRBV7-3 with TRBJ2-3; no clear D. Germline values: CDR1 SGHTA, CDR2 FQGTGA. The CDR3 totals 12 residues. V was shortened by 4 bases and J by 6 bases, with 8 bases between the two germline ends. Here the CDR3 DNA reads TGTGCCAGCAGCTCCTCCCCCGATACGCAGTATTTT. Residues: CASSSSPDTQYF.

This clone was recorded only once. CDR3 region: CASSLGGARTEAFF. The CDR3, as DNA: TGTGCCAGCAGTTTGGGGGGGGCGCGAACTGAAGCTTTCTTT. V and J are TRBV28 and TRBJ1-1; TRBD1 might be the D (6 bases). Per the germline V gene, CDR1 is MDHEN and CDR2 is SYDVKM. CDR3 length equals 14 residues. V dropped 3 bases and J dropped 5 bases, with 13 bases sitting between them. Full variable domain (outside the CDR3, taken from reference TRBV28 and TRBJ1-1): DVKVTQSSRYLVKRTGEKVFLECVQDMDHENMFWYRQDPGLGLRLIYFSYDVKMKEKGDIPEGYSVSREKKERFSLILESASTNQTSMYLCASSLGGARTEAFFGQGTRLTVV.

The genes are TRBV7-3 and TRBJ2-3; D may be TRBD1 (6 bases). Looked up from germline, CDR1 is SGHTA and CDR2 is FQGTGA. The CDR3 contains 15 residues. V lost 4 bases, J lost 2 bases, and 13 bases lay in between. The chain's CDR3 is CASSYLGQNTDTQYF. DNA for the CDR3: TGTGCCAGCAGCTATCTAGGACAGAACACAGATACGCAGTATTTT.

V usage is TRBV5-6 and J usage is TRBJ2-3; perhaps D is TRBD1 or TRBD2 (5 bases each). V gave up 0 bases and J gave up 2 bases, with 10 bases separating them. The V gene's germline CDR1 is SGHDT and CDR2 YYEEEE. This CDR3 is built from 15 residues. In nucleotides, the CDR3 is TGTGCCAGCAGCTTGGAAGGGGACCCCACAGATACGCAGTATTTT. This encodes CASSLEGDPTDTQYF.

The chain combines TRBV6-5 with TRBJ2-6; D not certain. Trimming took off 8 bases at V and 2 bases at J, with 7 bases between the two ends. This CDR3 has 13 residues. Germline CDR1 and CDR2: MNHEY and SVGAGI. CDR3 in DNA: TGTGCCAGCGGTTTAACTGGGGCCAACGTCCTGACTTTC. This codes for CASGLTGANVLTF.

This clone was observed a handful of times. The chain joins TRBV4-1 to TRBJ2-5; D perhaps matches TRBD1 (5 bases). Germline V gene data show CDR1 as MGHRA and CDR2 as YSYEKL. Trimming shortened V by 5 bases and J by 0 bases, and 13 bases separated the two germline ends. The CDR3 length is 15 residues. CDR3 nucleotide sequence: TGCGCCAGCAGCTGGGGCTCGCCTAACCAAGAGACCCAGTACTTC. Protein: CASSWGSPNQETQYF.

The chain has TRBV7-6 and TRBJ2-3; 9 bases are a match to TRBD2. The germline V gene encodes CDR1 SGHVS and CDR2 FNYEAQ. Germline trimming cut 5 bases from V and 6 bases from J; bases unmatched to any gene: 15. This CDR3 spans 17 amino acids. CDR3 sequence (DNA): TGTGCCAGCAGCACAAGGGGCGGGAGGGCCGTGGTGGATACGCAGTATTTT. Translated: CASSTRGGRAVVDTQYF. Based on the CDR3 plus reference TRBV7-6 and TRBJ2-3, the full variable domain is GAGVSQSPRYKVTKRGQDVALRCDPISGHVSLYWYRQALGQGPEFLTYFNYEAQQDKSGLPNDRFSAERPEGSISTLTIQRTEQRDSAMYRCASSTRGGRAVVDTQYFGPGTRLTVL.